This passage covers 25 T cell receptor beta chains from one sample sequenced in a study of T-cell reconstitution after alpha-beta-depleted transplantation in children. Molecular barcoding with unique molecular identifiers was used for the TCRbeta library. TCRdb ran MiXCR on the PCR reads and lists one entry per CDR3 protein. The table records about 200,000 distinct CDR3 sequences, roughly 8.3% of them present only once. Specimen: PBMCs, mostly from graft donor cells, collected 360 days after TCRalphabeta/CD19-depleted stem cell transplant. The receptors were sampled from a male patient between 2 and 9 years old who had a stem cell transplant for acute myeloid leukemia, so the T cells may come from the graft donor.

V and J are TRBV20-1 and TRBJ2-1, with D possibly being TRBD2 (5 bases). Germline CDR1 DFQATT, CDR2 SNEGSKA (reference sequence). V lost 1 base and J 4 bases, leaving 14 bases between the germline ends. This CDR3 is 15 amino acids long. This CDR3 is CSARAGGLPYNEQFF. For the CDR3, the DNA is TGCAGTGCTAGAGCGGGTGGACTGCCTTACAATGAGCAGTTCTTC.

This clonotype was recorded at least ten times. The V gene is TRBV27, the J gene TRBJ1-4; possible D gene TRBD1, 5 bases. The CDR3 is 14 residues long. Germline values: CDR1 MNHEY, CDR2 SMNVEV (reference sequence). The V end lost 8 bases, the J end lost 6 bases, and 16 bases lay between the germline ends. The CDR3 coding sequence is TGTGCCAGCCATCGTCGGGGCGGCGATGAAAAACTGTTTTTT. It specifies CASHRRGGDEKLFF.

In its sample, this clonotype was seen many times. V gene TRBV9 combines with J gene TRBJ2-7, with 8 bases matching TRBD2. Germline values: CDR1 SGDLS, CDR2 YYNGEE. The CDR3 sequence is 14 residues long. After removal of 4 bases from V and 5 bases from J, the junction contained 8 bases not matched to a gene. CDR3 nucleotides: TGTGCCAGCAGCCAGAGCGGGAGTTTTCACGAGCAGTACTTC. The encoded protein is CASSQSGSFHEQYF.

This clonotype was found many times. The V call is TRBV5-1, the J call TRBJ2-1, with D possibly matching TRBD2 (6 bases). Deletions cut 8 bases from V and 2 bases from J, with 14 bases between. CDR1 is SGHRS and CDR2 is YFSETQ in the germline V gene. The CDR3 runs 14 residues. CDR3 amino acids: CASMTGEAYNEQFF. The CDR3 DNA sequence: TGCGCCAGTATGACGGGAGAAGCCTACAATGAGCAGTTCTTC.

This clonotype was seen only a few times. The CDR3 protein is CASSYGTSGAHEQFF. The CDR3 coding sequence is TGTGCCAGCAGCTACGGGACTAGCGGGGCCCACGAGCAGTTCTTC. The chain combines TRBV7-9 with TRBJ2-1, with TRBD2 matching over 13 bases. This CDR3 is 15 amino acids long. Germline assignment: CDR1 SEHNR and CDR2 FQNEAQ (reference sequence). Trimming cost V 4 bases and J 10 bases; bases outside gene matches: 7.

This clonotype was picked up a small number of times. The rearrangement joins TRBV5-1 to TRBJ2-7; possibly TRBD1 or TRBD2 for D (5 bases each). V dropped 0 bases and J dropped 1 base, with 23 bases sitting between them. Germline CDR1 is SGHRS and CDR2 is YFSETQ. There are 19 residues in the CDR3. The CDR3 reads CASSLDQGFTERRSYEQYF. CDR3 DNA sequence: TGCGCCAGCAGCTTGGATCAGGGATTTACCGAGCGGAGGTCCTACGAGCAGTACTTC.

CDR3 DNA: TGCGCCAGCAGCCCACCGGGGGGCCCCGAGACTGAAGCTTTCTTT. Its protein is CASSPPGGPETEAFF. J is TRBJ1-1 and V is TRBV5-1, with TRBD1 as a possible D gene (6 bases). Germline V gives CDR1 SGHRS, CDR2 YFSETQ. The CDR3 has 15 residues. V lost 4 bases, J lost 5 bases, and 18 bases lay in between.

This clonotype was detected only a few times. The chain uses TRBV6-1 and TRBJ1-1, with unresolved D. Trimming stripped 2 bases from V and 5 bases from J, with 15 bases between. CDR3 length: 15 residues. Germline assignment: CDR1 MNHNS and CDR2 SASEGT. CDR3 region: CASSEYFVRVTEAFF. CDR3 DNA: TGTGCCAGCAGTGAATACTTTGTGAGGGTTACTGAAGCTTTCTTT.

The chain uses TRBV3-1 and TRBJ2-6, with D unclear. Trimming stripped 1 base from V and 13 bases from J, with 14 bases between. Looked up from germline, CDR1 is LGHDT and CDR2 is YNNKEL (reference sequence). The CDR3 spans 14 residues. The CDR3 sequence is CASSQGAGVGVLTF. Here the CDR3 DNA reads TGTGCCAGCAGCCAAGGTGCCGGTGTAGGGGTCCTGACTTTC. Looking up the rest from reference TRBV3-1 and TRBJ2-6 gives the full variable domain: DTAVSQTPKYLVTQMGNDKSIKCEQNLGHDTMYWYKQDSKKFLKIMFSYNNKELIINETVPNRFSPKSPDKAHLNLHINSLELGDSAVYFCASSQGAGVGVLTFGAGSRLTVL.

A word on this clonotype: A much more abundant neighbour one base away suggests this may be a read error. The chain is built from TRBV20-1 and TRBJ2-3; D might be TRBD1 (5 bases). This CDR3 spans 15 amino acids. Germline assignment: CDR1 DFQATT and CDR2 SNEGSKA (reference sequence). The CDR3 DNA is TGCAGTGCTATCGGGTGGCAGGTTAGCACAGGTACGCAGTATTTT. Translated, it gives CSAIGWQVSTGTQYF.

This chain links TRBV7-9 with TRBJ2-4; maybe TRBD2 (6 bases). The CDR3 is 15 amino acids. Germline V CDR1 and CDR2: SEHNR, FQNEAQ (reference sequence). Trimming left V 1 base short and J 0 bases short, with 7 bases between. The CDR3 spells CASSLDGRAKNIQYF. In DNA, the CDR3 is TGTGCCAGCAGCTTAGACGGGAGAGCCAAAAACATTCAGTACTTC.

A few counts support this clonotype. The chain's CDR3 is CASSQSIHRGGIYEAFF. CDR3 DNA: TGTGCCAGCAGCCAATCGATTCACCGGGGAGGAATCTACGAAGCTTTCTTT. J is TRBJ1-1 and V is TRBV14; unclear D gene. CDR1 is SGHDN and CDR2 is FVKESK in the germline V gene. The CDR3 is 17 residues long. With 2 bases removed from V and 8 bases from J, the gap between germline ends came to 24 bases.

In its sample, this clonotype was seen many times. This chain joins TRBV2 and TRBJ2-7; D unclear. There are 12 residues in the CDR3. The germline V and J ends were trimmed by 1 base and 3 bases, with 4 bases remaining between them. Germline-derived CDR1 and CDR2 are SNHLY and FYNNEI. The CDR3: CASSEDVYEQYV. CDR3 DNA sequence: TGTGCCAGCAGTGAAGACGTCTACGAGCAGTACGTC.

The rearrangement uses TRBV12-3 or TRBV12-4 and TRBJ1-2; a possible D gene is TRBD1 (6 bases). This CDR3 has 12 amino acids. With 5 bases removed from V and 8 bases from J, the gap between germline ends came to 12 bases. In DNA, the CDR3 is TGTGCCAGCAGTATCCCGGACAGCGGCTACACCTTC. Translation gives CASSIPDSGYTF.

The chain is built from TRBV4-1 and TRBJ1-5, with D perhaps matching TRBD1 (6 bases). The CDR3 is 15 residues long. The germline V and J ends were trimmed by 5 bases and 0 bases, with 11 bases remaining between them. Germline-derived CDR1 and CDR2 are MGHRA and YSYEKL. The DNA for the CDR3 is TGCGCCAGCAGCACTCGGACAGATAGCAATCAGCCCCAGCATTTT. Protein: CASSTRTDSNQPQHF.

In its sample, this clonotype was seen a few times. V gene TRBV4-1 combines with J gene TRBJ2-2; a possible D gene is TRBD1 (5 bases). Germline values: CDR1 MGHRA, CDR2 YSYEKL. V shed 4 bases and J shed 6 bases, with 12 bases lying between them. This CDR3 is 14 amino acids long. Here the CDR3 DNA reads TGCGCCAGCAGCCTGAGACAGATGGCCGGGGAGCTGTTTTTT. Protein sequence: CASSLRQMAGELFF.

This clonotype showed up just a few times. CDR3 sequence reads: CASSSGQGYGETQYF. The CDR3 nucleotides read TGTGCCAGCAGCTCGGGACAGGGGTATGGAGAGACCCAGTACTTC. The rearrangement links TRBV12-3 or TRBV12-4 to TRBJ2-5; 10 nucleotides align to TRBD1. Trimming took 6 bases from V and 4 from J; bases not matched to a gene: 8. The CDR3 sequence is 15 residues long.

This chain uses TRBV19 with TRBJ1-1, with D possibly being TRBD1 (6 bases). Germline assignment: CDR1 LNHDA and CDR2 SQIVND (reference sequence). CDR3 length equals 17 residues. V lost 4 bases, J lost 1 base, and 19 bases lay in between. This CDR3 reads CASSTSNQQGWNTEAFF. The CDR3 coding sequence is TGTGCCAGTAGTACCTCTAACCAACAGGGCTGGAACACTGAAGCTTTCTTT.

Ten or more counts support this clonotype. The V and J genes are TRBV6-5 and TRBJ1-6, with no clear D. The CDR3 spans 17 residues. Germline assignment: CDR1 MNHEY and CDR2 SVGAGI. Trimming removed 3 bases at V and 3 bases at J, with 15 bases between. The CDR3 loop is CASSYGASGDYNSPLHF. The DNA of the CDR3 is TGTGCCAGCAGTTATGGAGCCTCTGGGGACTATAATTCACCCCTCCACTTT.

This clonotype showed up many times. The chain links TRBV7-9 to TRBJ2-7; D is unclear. Trimming took off 4 bases at V and 6 bases at J, with 13 bases between the two ends. Germline CDR1 SEHNR, CDR2 FQNEAQ (reference sequence). This CDR3 is built from 13 residues. In nucleotides, the CDR3 is TGTGCCAGCAGCTCGCAGCCCCTGGTCGAGCAGTACGTC. This codes for CASSSQPLVEQYV.

This clonotype was seen many times. This rearrangement joins TRBV20-1 to TRBJ2-1, with 7 bases matching TRBD1. This CDR3 contains 15 residues. The V segment lost 0 bases and the J segment 8 bases; nucleotides outside the gene matches: 10. Germline loops: CDR1 DFQATT, CDR2 SNEGSKA (reference sequence). CDR3 sequence (DNA): TGCAGTGCTAGAGATCAAACAGGGGAATTTTATGAGCAGTTCTTC. It codes for CSARDQTGEFYEQFF.

This clonotype occurred many times. The chain couples TRBV20-1 to TRBJ2-1; 11 nucleotides agree with TRBD2. After removal of 5 bases from V and 1 base from J, the junction contained 4 bases not matched to a gene. CDR1 and CDR2 (germline): DFQATT, SNEGSKA (reference sequence). The CDR3 is 15 amino acids. The chain's CDR3 is CSAVSGRGSYNEQFF. The CDR3 DNA is TGCAGTGCTGTTAGCGGGAGGGGGTCCTACAATGAGCAGTTCTTC.

The genes are TRBV7-9 and TRBJ2-6, with TRBD1 identical over 9 bases. Germline V lookup: CDR1 SEHNR, CDR2 FQNEAQ (reference sequence). V shed 5 bases and J 2 bases; nucleotides not matched to a gene: 7. CDR3 length: 17 residues. CDR3 in DNA: TGTGCCAGCAGCGCTCCCGGACAGGGGACTGGGGCCAACGTCCTGACTTTC. Protein product: CASSAPGQGTGANVLTF.

This clonotype was detected only a few times. The chain has TRBV7-2 and TRBJ1-1; D remains unclear. The germline V and J ends were trimmed by 3 bases and 1 base, with 12 bases remaining between them. This CDR3 comprises 15 residues. The germline CDR1 and CDR2 sequences are SGHTA and FQGNSA. This chain's CDR3 is CASSFLTMGNTEAFF. The CDR3 coding sequence is TGTGCCAGCAGCTTTTTAACTATGGGGAACACTGAAGCTTTCTTT.

This clonotype was picked up a small number of times. This chain links TRBV20-1 with TRBJ2-2; TRBD2 might be the D (6 bases). CDR1 and CDR2 from the germline V gene are DFQATT and SNEGSKA (reference sequence). Trimming pared 1 base from V and 6 bases from J, leaving 12 bases between. CDR3 length: 14 amino acids. The CDR3 DNA is TGCAGTGCTAGAGGACGGGGGACCTCCGGGGAGCTGTTTTTT. Residues: CSARGRGTSGELFF.